One and the same sample provided the 25 T cell receptor beta chains below, sequenced in a study of vaccination effects on CD4 cells after COVID-19. Clones were read by immunoSEQ multiplex PCR, and TCRdb kept only the in-frame ones, dropping some. The sample lists tens of thousands of clones; 65% to 75% were seen once. Their antigen targets remain unknown. Under the ViraFEST assay, PBMC were stimulated with viral peptide pools so that antigen-specific CD4+ T cells expanded. Sequencing was performed afterwards. It was after 10 days of culture that CD4+ T cells were isolated. Each participant was administered two doses of either the BNT162b2 or the mRNA-1273 vaccine. The specimen comprised CD4+ T cells from PBMCs cultured with HCoV-OC43 spike peptides, sampled after COVID-19 vaccination. The subset denotes: HCoV-OC43 spike overlapping peptide pool stimulation. Receptors originate from a human donor who received a COVID-19 vaccine.

V is TRBV6-4 and J is TRBJ1-2; no reliable D call. V was clipped by 1 base and J by 5 bases, with 5 bases between them. In germline, CDR1 is MRHNA, CDR2 SNTAGT. The CDR3 consists of 12 residues. CDR3 nucleotides: TGTGCCAGCAGTGACTACGGGTATGGCTACACCTTC. Protein: CASSDYGYGYTF.

The chain joins TRBV12-3 or TRBV12-4 to TRBJ2-2, with 8 bases matching TRBD1. The V gene end was trimmed by 3 bases and the J gene end by 9 bases; junction bases not matched to a gene: 3. The CDR3 consists of 13 residues. The CDR3 region has the DNA TGTGCCAGCAGTTTCCAGGGGGCTAGGGAGCTGTTTTTT. Residues: CASSFQGARELFF.

CDR3 DNA: TGTGCCAGCAGGATGGACAGGGGCTCTGGCGGGGAGCTGTTTTTT. This translates into CASRMDRGSGGELFF. The chain links TRBV2 to TRBJ2-2; 9 positions match TRBD1. The V gene end was trimmed by 6 bases and the J gene end by 7 bases; junction bases not matched to a gene: 9. The CDR3 totals 15 residues. Germline V CDR1 and CDR2: SNHLY, FYNNEI.

The rearrangement uses TRBV10-3 and TRBJ2-7; 15 bases agree with TRBD2. CDR3 length: 18 amino acids. Germline CDR1 and CDR2: ENHRY and SYGVKD. Trimming at V came to 10 bases and at J to 4 bases, leaving 17 bases not matched to a gene. CDR3 in amino acids: CASRSTPGLAGGAYEQYF. The CDR3 region has the DNA TGTGCCAGCAGGTCGACGCCGGGACTAGCGGGGGGTGCGTACGAGCAGTACTTC.

This chain joins TRBV27 and TRBJ2-7; D possibly uses TRBD1 or TRBD2 (6 bases each). Trimming shortened V by 5 bases and J by 7 bases, and 21 bases separated the two germline ends. This CDR3 contains 15 residues. Germline V gene sequence: CDR1 MNHEY, CDR2 SMNVEV (reference sequence). The CDR3 DNA follows: TGTGCCAGCAGTCTTGGGACAAAAATTCGGGGGGAGCAGTACTTC. This codes for CASSLGTKIRGEQYF.

The rearrangement links TRBV6-5 to TRBJ1-2; D is undetermined. Germline CDR1 and CDR2: MNHEY and SVGAGI. The CDR3 is made up of 13 amino acids. V gave up 8 bases and J gave up 1 base, with 11 bases separating them. This CDR3 reads CASRGSFNYGYTF. In nucleotides, the CDR3 is TGTGCCAGCCGCGGGAGCTTTAACTATGGCTACACCTTC.

This rearrangement joins TRBV29-1 to TRBJ2-2; 11 bases are a match to TRBD2. The trim removed 6 bases at V and 5 bases at J, leaving 2 bases unmatched. Germline assignment: CDR1 SQVTM and CDR2 ANQGSEA. The CDR3 length is 13 residues. The CDR3 loop reads CSVWTSGTGELFF. DNA of the CDR3: TGCAGCGTCTGGACTAGCGGGACCGGGGAGCTGTTTTTT.

As DNA, the CDR3 is TGTGCCAGCAGCTTTCCCCTCACCAAACAGGGGGCCTACGAGCAGTACTTC. It encodes CASSFPLTKQGAYEQYF. The chain combines TRBV7-9 with TRBJ2-7; 8 bases are a match to TRBD1. The CDR3 is 17 amino acids. The V gene's germline CDR1 is SEHNR and CDR2 FQNEAQ (reference sequence). The J segment lost 2 bases and the V segment lost 3 bases, leaving 12 bases of the junction unmatched. The variable domain in full, completed from reference TRBV7-9 and TRBJ2-7, reads DTGVSQNPRHKITKRGQNVTFRCDPISEHNRLYWYRQTLGQGPEFLTYFQNEAQLEKSRLLSDRFSAERPKGSFSTLEIQRTEQGDSAMYLCASSFPLTKQGAYEQYFGPGTRLTVT.

V gene TRBV3-1 (or the pseudogene TRBV3-2) combines with J gene TRBJ2-4, with D hard to call. Trimming shortened V by 2 bases and J by 13 bases, and 15 bases separated the two germline ends. This CDR3 is built from 13 residues. Looked up from germline, CDR1 is LGHDT and CDR2 is YNNKEL (reference sequence). The CDR3 nucleotides read TGTGCCAGCAGCCAATCCGTTCCATCGACACAGTACTTC. Its translation is CASSQSVPSTQYF.

A single count supports this clone. The chain combines TRBV5-1 with TRBJ1-2; the D is unclear. The V and J ends lost 0 bases and 4 bases respectively, with 10 bases between them. The CDR3 length is 14 residues. Germline V gene data show CDR1 as SGHRS and CDR2 as YFSETQ. CDR3 nucleotides: TGCGCCAGCAGCTTGGAAGTAGCCATCTATGGCTACACCTTC. It specifies CASSLEVAIYGYTF.

This chain connects TRBV7-9 to TRBJ1-2, with unresolved D. Trimming pared 2 bases from V and 7 bases from J, leaving 14 bases between. The CDR3 is 14 amino acids. CDR1 is SEHNR and CDR2 is FQNEAQ in the germline V gene (reference sequence). The CDR3 region has the DNA TGTGCCAGCAGCTTATTTGAGGGAATCGGTGGCTACACCTTC. This translates into CASSLFEGIGGYTF. Filled out from reference TRBV7-9 and TRBJ1-2, the complete variable domain reads DTGVSQNPRHKITKRGQNVTFRCDPISEHNRLYWYRQTLGQGPEFLTYFQNEAQLEKSRLLSDRFSAERPKGSFSTLEIQRTEQGDSAMYLCASSLFEGIGGYTFGSGTRLTVV.

The genes are TRBV5-1 and TRBJ2-1; 11 nucleotides line up with TRBD2. This CDR3 region has 16 residues. The germline gives CDR1 SGHRS, CDR2 YFSETQ. After removal of 4 bases from V and 7 bases from J, the junction contained 10 bases not matched to a gene. The CDR3 nucleotides are TGCGCCAGCAGCCTCACGACTAGCGGGACTTGGAATGAGCAGTTCTTC. Translated, it gives CASSLTTSGTWNEQFF.

V and J are TRBV28 and TRBJ1-1; D uncertain. The germline V gene has CDR1 MDHEN and CDR2 SYDVKM. The CDR3 contains 11 residues. With 7 bases removed from V and 7 bases from J, the gap between germline ends came to 10 bases. The CDR3 coding sequence is TGTGCCAGCAAAAGGAGGATTGAAGCTTTCTTT. Translation gives CASKRRIEAFF.

This chain uses TRBV5-4 with TRBJ2-3, with D possibly TRBD2 on 6 matching bases. The germline gives CDR1 SGHNT, CDR2 YYREEE (reference sequence). V was clipped by 0 bases and J by 5 bases, with 19 bases between them. The CDR3 is 17 amino acids. The CDR3 nucleotides are TGTGCCAGCAGCTTGGCTGTTAGCGGAAGCGGACGAGATACGCAGTATTTT. This encodes CASSLAVSGSGRDTQYF. The full variable domain, completed using reference TRBV5-4 and TRBJ2-3, is ETGVTQSPTHLIKTRGQQVTLRCSSQSGHNTVSWYQQALGQGPQFIFQYYREEENGRGNFPPRFSGLQFPNYSSELNVNALELDDSALYLCASSLAVSGSGRDTQYFGPGTRLTVL.

Only a few counts were recorded for this clone. The chain employs TRBV4-1 and TRBJ2-7; D is perhaps TRBD1 (5 bases). This CDR3 has 15 residues. Looked up from germline, CDR1 is MGHRA and CDR2 is YSYEKL. The ends were cut back, 0 bases at V and 5 bases at J, with 14 bases in the middle. The CDR3 sequence is CASSQDQGLWDEQYF. The CDR3 bases are TGCGCCAGCAGCCAAGATCAGGGCTTGTGGGACGAGCAGTACTTC.

The chain uses TRBV12-5 and TRBJ2-7, with D maybe TRBD1 (7 bases). CDR1 LGHNT and CDR2 FRNRAP come from the germline V gene. There are 15 residues in the CDR3. Trimming pared 6 bases from V and 2 bases from J, leaving 17 bases between. The CDR3 reads CASGRGPGGTYEQYF. The CDR3 coding sequence is TGTGCTAGTGGCCGTGGGCCAGGGGGGACCTACGAGCAGTACTTC.

The chain employs TRBV5-1 and TRBJ1-1; 7 bases line up with TRBD1. The CDR3 consists of 13 residues. Germline values: CDR1 SGHRS, CDR2 YFSETQ. J gave up 5 bases and V 4 bases, and 5 bases lay outside the gene matches. In nucleotides, the CDR3 is TGCGCCAGCAGCGAGACAGGGTTGACTGAAGCTTTCTTT. Protein: CASSETGLTEAFF.

The chain is built from TRBV25-1 and TRBJ1-4, with a possible D match to TRBD1 (5 bases). Trimming left V 1 base short and J 4 bases short, with 7 bases between. The CDR3 loop spans 14 amino acids. Germline V gives CDR1 MGHDK, CDR2 SYGVNS. CDR3 DNA sequence: TGTGCCAGCAGTGAATGGGGGAATAATGAAAAACTGTTTTTT. It is translated as CASSEWGNNEKLFF.

The genes are TRBV4-1 and TRBJ1-6; unclear D gene. V was trimmed by 0 bases and J by 7 bases, leaving 4 bases between them. Per germline, CDR1 MGHRA and CDR2 YSYEKL. This CDR3 spans 13 amino acids. The CDR3 sequence: CASSQDPNSPLHF. DNA for the CDR3: TGCGCCAGCAGCCAAGATCCAAATTCACCCCTCCACTTT.

The chain combines TRBV4-1 with TRBJ1-6, with TRBD1 as a possible D gene (5 bases). The CDR3 runs 16 residues. V lost 1 base and J lost 7, with 14 bases in between. CDR1 and CDR2 (germline): MGHRA, YSYEKL. CDR3 sequence: CASSQVRGTVNSPLHF. CDR3 bases: TGCGCCAGCAGCCAAGTAAGGGGAACGGTCAATTCACCCCTCCACTTT.

V and J are TRBV6-5 and TRBJ2-7, with D unclear. The V and J ends lost 6 bases and 3 bases respectively, with 6 bases between them. CDR3 length: 11 amino acids. Germline V lookup: CDR1 MNHEY, CDR2 SVGAGI. Here the CDR3 DNA reads TGTGCCAGCAGCGGGTACTACGAGCAGTACTTC. It is translated as CASSGYYEQYF.

The V gene is TRBV21-1, the J gene TRBJ1-2. TRBV21-1 is a documented pseudogene. The CDR3 runs to 17 residues. The CDR3 bases are TGTGCCAGCAGCCCAAACGGGGGGGACACTATAAACTATGGCTACACCTTC. Translating gives CASSPNGGDTINYGYTF.

The chain recombines TRBV11-2 with TRBJ1-2; 8 nucleotides align to TRBD1. The germline gives CDR1 SGHAT, CDR2 FQNNGV. This CDR3 comprises 15 residues. The V and J ends lost 2 bases and 3 bases, in that order; junction bases with no gene match: 5. For the CDR3, the DNA is TGTGCCAGCAGCTTAAACTCAGGGGGCGACTATGGCTACACCTTC. This translates into CASSLNSGGDYGYTF.

This clone occurred once. The chain has TRBV11-2 and TRBJ2-5; 7 bases fit TRBD2. The CDR3 has 13 residues. Germline CDR1 reads SGHAT; CDR2 reads FQNNGV. The V gene end was trimmed by 5 bases and the J gene end by 5 bases; junction bases not matched to a gene: 5. The CDR3 here is CASSTGGGETQYF. The CDR3 DNA is TGTGCCAGCAGCACGGGAGGTGGGGAGACCCAGTACTTC.

The sample holds one count of this clone. The chain joins TRBV5-5 to TRBJ2-3; 7 bases match TRBD2. V lost 0 bases and J lost 0; bases outside the gene matches: 10. The V gene's germline CDR1 is SGHKS and CDR2 YYEKEE (reference sequence). The CDR3 is 18 residues long. The CDR3 sequence is CASSLERLRTRSTDTQYF. The CDR3 nucleotides are TGTGCCAGCAGCTTGGAACGTCTTCGGACTAGGAGCACAGATACGCAGTATTTT.